This T cell receptor beta chain was profiled in a study of brain T cells in children with intractable seizures. Repertoires were generated with immunoSEQ multiplex PCR, while TCRdb's copy carries only in-frame clones and drops some. The table lists tens of thousands of clones, around 91% of them singletons. Germline V gene sequence: CDR1 MGHRA, CDR2 YSYEKL. The CDR3 spans 17 residues. The V and J ends lost 1 base and 1 base, in that order; junction bases with no gene match: 5. Turning to this clone: Its matching antigen is unknown.

Sequencing was limited to surgery cases with top T cell transcript signatures in brain tissue. Whole-study findings and limits: Pre- and post-surgery blood differed in depth, so pre-surgery absences may be undersampling.

The specimen comprised peripheral blood, sampled at surgery. This chain uses TRBV4-1 with TRBJ2-3; 10 bases match TRBD2. This TCR was recovered from a girl aged 2 to 9 with Rasmussen encephalitis and intractable seizures. CDR3 protein: CASSQVRLAGGTDTQYF. CDR3 nucleotides: TGCGCCAGCAGCCAAGTCCGACTAGCGGGTGGCACAGATACGCAGTATTTT.